The clone carrying this T cell receptor (beta chain) was seen at least ten times. The data are from a study of identical twins. Template switching added a universal primer site; cDNA carried unique molecular identifiers. MiXCR, applied by TCRdb to the 5' RACE reads, yields one record per CDR3 protein. The sample lists about 520,000 distinct CDR3 sequences, 22% occurring once. The V end was cut by 3 bases, the J end by 8 bases, with 7 bases between. The CDR3 sequence is 11 residues long. The sample was also reused in another study, on T cells expressing NK-cell markers. That work contributes: Just one sequenced donor of eight was HCMV-seronegative, while seven were seropositive.

The TCR was taken from a woman aged 18 to 35 in good health. This chain links TRBV12-3 or TRBV12-4 with TRBJ1-2; D may be TRBD1 (5 bases). The sample taken for sequencing was CD4+ T cells sorted from blood. The CDR3 DNA sequence: TGTGCCAGCAGTTTCGGGACCGGCTACACCTTC. Encoded protein: CASSFGTGYTF.